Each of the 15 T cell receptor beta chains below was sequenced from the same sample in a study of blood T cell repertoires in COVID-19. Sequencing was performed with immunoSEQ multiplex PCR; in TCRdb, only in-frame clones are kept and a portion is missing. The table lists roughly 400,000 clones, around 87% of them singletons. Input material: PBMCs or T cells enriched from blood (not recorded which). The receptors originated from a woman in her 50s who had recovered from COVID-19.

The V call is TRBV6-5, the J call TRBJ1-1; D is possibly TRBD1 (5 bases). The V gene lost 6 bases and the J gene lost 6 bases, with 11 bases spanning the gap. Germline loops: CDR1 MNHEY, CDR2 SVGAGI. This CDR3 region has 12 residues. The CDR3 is CASRTVTAEAFF. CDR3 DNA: TGTGCCAGCAGGACAGTTACAGCTGAAGCTTTCTTT.

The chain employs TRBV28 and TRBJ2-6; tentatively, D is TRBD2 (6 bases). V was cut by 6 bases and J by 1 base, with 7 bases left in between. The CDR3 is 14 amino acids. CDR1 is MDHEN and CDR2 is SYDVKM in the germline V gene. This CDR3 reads CASRGGSGANVLTF. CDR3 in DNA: TGTGCCAGCAGGGGGGGTTCTGGGGCCAACGTCCTGACTTTC.

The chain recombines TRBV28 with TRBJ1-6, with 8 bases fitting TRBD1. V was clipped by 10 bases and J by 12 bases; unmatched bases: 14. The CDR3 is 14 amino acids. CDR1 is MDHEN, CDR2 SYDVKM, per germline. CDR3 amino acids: CATMTGEKSGPLHF. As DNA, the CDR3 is TGTGCCACCATGACAGGGGAGAAATCCGGACCCCTCCACTTT. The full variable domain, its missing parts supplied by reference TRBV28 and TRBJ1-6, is DVKVTQSSRYLVKRTGEKVFLECVQDMDHENMFWYRQDPGLGLRLIYFSYDVKMKEKGDIPEGYSVSREKKERFSLILESASTNQTSMYLCATMTGEKSGPLHFGNGTRLTVT.

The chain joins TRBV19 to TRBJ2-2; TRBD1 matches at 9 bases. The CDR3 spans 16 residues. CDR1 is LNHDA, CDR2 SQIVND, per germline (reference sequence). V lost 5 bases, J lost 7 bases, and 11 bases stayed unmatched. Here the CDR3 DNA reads TGTGCCAGTAGTGCGGGAACGGGACAGGGCCACGGGGAGCTGTTTTTT. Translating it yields CASSAGTGQGHGELFF.

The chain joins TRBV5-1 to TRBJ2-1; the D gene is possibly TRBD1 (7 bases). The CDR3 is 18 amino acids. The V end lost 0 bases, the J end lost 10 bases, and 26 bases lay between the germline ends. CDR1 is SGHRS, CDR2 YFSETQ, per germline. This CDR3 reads CASSLGQGGATIGTEQFF. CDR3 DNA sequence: TGCGCCAGCAGCTTGGGCCAGGGGGGCGCGACGATAGGTACCGAGCAGTTCTTC.

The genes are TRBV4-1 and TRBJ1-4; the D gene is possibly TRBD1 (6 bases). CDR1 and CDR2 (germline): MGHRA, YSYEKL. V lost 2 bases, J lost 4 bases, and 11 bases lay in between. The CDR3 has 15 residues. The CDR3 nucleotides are TGCGCCAGCAGCCAACCGGACAGAATTAATGAAAAACTGTTTTTT. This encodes CASSQPDRINEKLFF.

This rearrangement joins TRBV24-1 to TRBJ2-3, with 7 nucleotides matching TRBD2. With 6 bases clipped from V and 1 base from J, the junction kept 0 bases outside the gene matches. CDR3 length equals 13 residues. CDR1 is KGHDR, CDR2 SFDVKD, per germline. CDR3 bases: TGTGCCACCAGTCTAGCGGGCACAGATACGCAGTATTTT. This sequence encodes CATSLAGTDTQYF.

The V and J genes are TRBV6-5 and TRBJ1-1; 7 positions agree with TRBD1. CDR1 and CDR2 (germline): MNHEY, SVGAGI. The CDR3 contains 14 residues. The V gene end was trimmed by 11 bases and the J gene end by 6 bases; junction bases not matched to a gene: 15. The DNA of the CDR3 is TGTGCCTCAAAGGATTTGGGGACAGTCTCTGAAGCTTTCTTT. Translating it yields CASKDLGTVSEAFF.

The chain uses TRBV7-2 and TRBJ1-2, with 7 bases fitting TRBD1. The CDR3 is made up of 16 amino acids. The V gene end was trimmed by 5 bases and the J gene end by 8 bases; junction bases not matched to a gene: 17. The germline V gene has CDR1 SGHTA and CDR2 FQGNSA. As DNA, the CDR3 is TGTGCCAGCAGCCCCAGGGGGGACCCGGTCGCTTGGGGCTACACCTTC. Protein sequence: CASSPRGDPVAWGYTF.

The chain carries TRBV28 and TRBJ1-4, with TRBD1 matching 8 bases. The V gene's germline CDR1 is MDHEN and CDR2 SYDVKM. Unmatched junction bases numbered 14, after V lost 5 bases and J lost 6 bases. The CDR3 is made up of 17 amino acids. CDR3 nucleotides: TGTGCCAGCAGTCCAGGACAGGGAAGCGGGGCCCATGAAAAACTGTTTTTT. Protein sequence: CASSPGQGSGAHEKLFF.

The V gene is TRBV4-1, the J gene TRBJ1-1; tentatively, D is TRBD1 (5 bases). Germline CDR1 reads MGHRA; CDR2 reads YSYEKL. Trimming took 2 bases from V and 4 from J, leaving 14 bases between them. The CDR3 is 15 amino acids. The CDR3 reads CASSQMTVGSTEAFF. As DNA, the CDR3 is TGCGCCAGCAGCCAAATGACAGTTGGTAGCACTGAAGCTTTCTTT.

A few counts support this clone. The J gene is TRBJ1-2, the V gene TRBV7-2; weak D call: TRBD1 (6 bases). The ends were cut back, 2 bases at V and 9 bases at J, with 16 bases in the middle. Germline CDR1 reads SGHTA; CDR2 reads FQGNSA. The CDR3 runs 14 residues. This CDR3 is CASSLSKGVLSYTF. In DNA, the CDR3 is TGTGCCAGCAGCTTAAGTAAGGGGGTGTTGAGCTACACCTTC.

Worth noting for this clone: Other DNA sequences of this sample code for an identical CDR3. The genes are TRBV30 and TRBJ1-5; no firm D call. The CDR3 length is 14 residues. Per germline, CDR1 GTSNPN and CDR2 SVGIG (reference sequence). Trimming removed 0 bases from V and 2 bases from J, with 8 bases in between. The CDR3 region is CAWSVRGGNQPQHF. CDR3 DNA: TGTGCCTGGAGTGTACGGGGAGGCAATCAGCCCCAGCATTTT.

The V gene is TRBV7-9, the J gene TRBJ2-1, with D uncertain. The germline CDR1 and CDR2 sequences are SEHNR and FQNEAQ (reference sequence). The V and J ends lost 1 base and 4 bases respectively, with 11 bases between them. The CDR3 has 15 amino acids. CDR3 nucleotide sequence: TGTGCCAGCAGCTTAGGACTTTCCTCTTACAATGAGCAGTTCTTC. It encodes CASSLGLSSYNEQFF.

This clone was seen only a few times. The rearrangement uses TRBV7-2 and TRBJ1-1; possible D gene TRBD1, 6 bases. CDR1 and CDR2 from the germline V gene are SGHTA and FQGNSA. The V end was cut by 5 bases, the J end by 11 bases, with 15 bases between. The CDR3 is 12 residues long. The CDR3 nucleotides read TGTGCCAGCAGCCAGGGGATGGGGCTTGCTTTCTTT. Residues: CASSQGMGLAFF. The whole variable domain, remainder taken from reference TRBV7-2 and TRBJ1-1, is GAGVSQSPSNKVTEKGKDVELRCDPISGHTALYWYRQSLGQGLEFLIYFQGNSAPDKSGLPSDRFSAERTGGSVSTLTIQRTQQEDSAVYLCASSQGMGLAFFGQGTRLTVV.